The sequence of this T cell receptor (beta chain) was determined in a study of beta chain features in type 1 diabetes. Study summary: Healthy donors, compared against patients, showed similar age, gender and cell yields. Study results and limitations: For patients, the naive, central memory and Treg TCRB repertoires appeared more alike than for healthy donors.

Based on CD45RO/CCR7/CD25/CD127/CD95/CD27, CD4+ regulatory, stem cell-like memory, naive and central memory cells were sorted. This clone was recorded a few times. Antigen: not known. Sequenced material consisted of expressed TCRB transcripts (all of the isolated RNA was reverse transcribed). Clones were read by immunoSEQ multiplex PCR, and TCRdb kept only the in-frame ones, dropping some. The profile shows fewer than 400,000 clones, 6.5% to 10% of them singletons. Trimming removed 2 bases at V and 1 base at J, with 11 bases between. The CDR3 contains 15 residues. Germline V CDR1 and CDR2: ENHRY, SYGVKD.

The source is a woman under 30 in good health. Specimen: central memory CD4+ T cells from blood. The chain recombines TRBV10-3 with TRBJ1-2; possibly TRBD1 for D (6 bases). The CDR3 protein is CAISEGGQRNYGYTF. DNA for the CDR3: TGTGCCATCAGTGAGGGGGGGCAGCGTAACTATGGCTACACCTTC.